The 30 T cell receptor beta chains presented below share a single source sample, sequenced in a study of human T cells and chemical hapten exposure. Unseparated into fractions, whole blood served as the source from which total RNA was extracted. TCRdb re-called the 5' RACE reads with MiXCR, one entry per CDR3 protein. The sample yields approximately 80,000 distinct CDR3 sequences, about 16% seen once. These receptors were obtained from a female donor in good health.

The CDR3 sequence is CASSHSTGTNYNEQFF. CDR3 DNA: TGTGCCAGCAGCCATTCTACCGGGACAAACTACAATGAGCAGTTCTTC. This chain uses TRBV5-4 with TRBJ2-1, with TRBD1 as a possible D gene (6 bases). Trimming removed 4 bases from V and 3 bases from J, with 17 bases in between. In germline, CDR1 is SGHNT, CDR2 YYREEE (reference sequence). The CDR3 consists of 16 residues.

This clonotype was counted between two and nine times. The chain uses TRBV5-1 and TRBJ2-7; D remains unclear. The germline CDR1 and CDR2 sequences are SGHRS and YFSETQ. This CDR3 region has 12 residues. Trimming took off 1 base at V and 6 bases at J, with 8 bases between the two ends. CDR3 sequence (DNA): TGCGCCAGCAGCTTGTCTGGTAGCGAGCAGTACTTC. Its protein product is CASSLSGSEQYF.

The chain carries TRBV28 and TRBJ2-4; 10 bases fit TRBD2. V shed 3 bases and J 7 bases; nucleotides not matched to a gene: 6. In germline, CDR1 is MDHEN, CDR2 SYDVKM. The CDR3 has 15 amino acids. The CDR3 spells CASSLASGSGNIQYF. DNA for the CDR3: TGTGCCAGCAGTTTGGCTAGCGGGAGTGGTAACATTCAGTACTTC.

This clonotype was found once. The DNA for the CDR3 is TGTGCCAGCAGTTACGGGCATACCAACCAAGAGACCCAGTACTTC. Protein: CASSYGHTNQETQYF. The chain combines TRBV6-6 with TRBJ2-5, with D unresolved. Trimming took off 2 bases at V and 0 bases at J, with 10 bases between the two ends. This CDR3 has 15 residues. From germline, CDR1 is MNHNY and CDR2 SVGAGI (reference sequence).

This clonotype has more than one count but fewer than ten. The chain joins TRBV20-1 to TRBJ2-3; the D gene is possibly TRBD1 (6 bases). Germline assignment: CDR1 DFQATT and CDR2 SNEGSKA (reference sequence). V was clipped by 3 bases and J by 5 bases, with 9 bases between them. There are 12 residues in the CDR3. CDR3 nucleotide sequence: TGCAGTGCTAGTCAGGGGATAGATACGCAGTATTTT. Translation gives CSASQGIDTQYF.

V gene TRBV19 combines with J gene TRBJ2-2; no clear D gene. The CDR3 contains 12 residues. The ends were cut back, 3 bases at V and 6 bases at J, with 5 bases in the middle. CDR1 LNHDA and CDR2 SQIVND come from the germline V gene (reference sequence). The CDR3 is CASSIGSGELFF. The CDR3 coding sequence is TGTGCCAGTAGTATTGGCTCCGGGGAGCTGTTTTTT. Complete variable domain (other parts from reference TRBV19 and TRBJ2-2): DGGITQSPKYLFRKEGQNVTLSCEQNLNHDAMYWYRQDPGQGLRLIYYSQIVNDFQKGDIAEGYSVSREKKESFPLTVTSAQKNPTAFYLCASSIGSGELFFGEGSRLTVL.

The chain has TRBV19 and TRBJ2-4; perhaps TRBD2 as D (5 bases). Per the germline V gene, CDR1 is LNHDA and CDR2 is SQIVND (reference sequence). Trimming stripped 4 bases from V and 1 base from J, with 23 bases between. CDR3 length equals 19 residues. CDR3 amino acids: CASSTPVSGLTGAKNIQYF. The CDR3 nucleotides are TGTGCCAGTAGTACCCCCGTTTCGGGATTAACGGGGGCCAAAAACATTCAGTACTTC.

CDR3: CASSVGLAGYGYTF. Here the CDR3 DNA reads TGCGCCAGCAGCGTGGGGCTCGCGGGCTATGGCTACACCTTC. The gene calls are TRBV5-1 and TRBJ1-2; tentatively, D is TRBD1 (5 bases). The V and J ends lost 4 bases and 4 bases respectively, with 14 bases between them. Germline V gives CDR1 SGHRS, CDR2 YFSETQ. The CDR3 has 14 amino acids.

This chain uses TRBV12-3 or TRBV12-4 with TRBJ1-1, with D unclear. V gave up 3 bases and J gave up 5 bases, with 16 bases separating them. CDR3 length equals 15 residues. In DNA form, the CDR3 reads TGTGCCAGCAGTTTTATCCCCACGGATAGGACTGAAGCTTTCTTT. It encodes CASSFIPTDRTEAFF.

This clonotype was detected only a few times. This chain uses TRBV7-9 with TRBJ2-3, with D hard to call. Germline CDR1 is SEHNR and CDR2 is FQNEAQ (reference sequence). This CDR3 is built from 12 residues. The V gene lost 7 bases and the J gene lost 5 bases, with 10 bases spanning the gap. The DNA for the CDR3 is TGTGCCAGCAAGTCTAATGGAGATACGCAGTATTTT. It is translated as CASKSNGDTQYF.

The CDR3 loop reads CSASGTRTYEQYF. The CDR3 nucleotides are TGCAGTGCCTCCGGGACTAGAACCTACGAGCAGTACTTC. V and J are TRBV20-1 and TRBJ2-7; 8 bases map to TRBD2. The V gene's germline CDR1 is DFQATT and CDR2 SNEGSKA (reference sequence). The J segment lost 2 bases and the V segment lost 6 bases, leaving 6 bases of the junction unmatched. The length of the CDR3 is 13 residues.

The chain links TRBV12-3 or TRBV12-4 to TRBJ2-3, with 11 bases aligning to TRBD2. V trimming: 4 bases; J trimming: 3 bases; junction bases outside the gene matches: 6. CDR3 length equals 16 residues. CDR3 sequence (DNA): TGTGCCAGCAGTTATAGCGGGGGGGCGTTGACAGATACGCAGTATTTT. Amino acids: CASSYSGGALTDTQYF.

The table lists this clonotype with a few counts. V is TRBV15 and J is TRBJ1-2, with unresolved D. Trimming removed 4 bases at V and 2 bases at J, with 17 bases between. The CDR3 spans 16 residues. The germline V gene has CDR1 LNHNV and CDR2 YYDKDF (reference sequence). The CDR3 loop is CATSTSTRRNNYGYTF. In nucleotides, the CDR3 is TGTGCCACCAGCACCTCCACCCGGCGGAACAACTATGGCTACACCTTC.

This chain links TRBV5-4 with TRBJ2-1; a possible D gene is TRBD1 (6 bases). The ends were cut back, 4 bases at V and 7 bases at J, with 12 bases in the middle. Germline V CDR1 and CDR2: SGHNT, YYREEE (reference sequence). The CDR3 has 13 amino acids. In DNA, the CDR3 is TGTGCCAGCAGCGGGGCCCAGGGGAATGAGCAGTTCTTC. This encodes CASSGAQGNEQFF.

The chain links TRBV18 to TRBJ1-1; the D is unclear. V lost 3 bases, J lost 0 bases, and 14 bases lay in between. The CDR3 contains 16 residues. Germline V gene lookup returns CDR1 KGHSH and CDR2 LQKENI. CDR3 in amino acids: CASSPSPTALNTEAFF. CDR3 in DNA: TGTGCCAGCTCACCGTCGCCGACGGCTTTGAACACTGAAGCTTTCTTT.

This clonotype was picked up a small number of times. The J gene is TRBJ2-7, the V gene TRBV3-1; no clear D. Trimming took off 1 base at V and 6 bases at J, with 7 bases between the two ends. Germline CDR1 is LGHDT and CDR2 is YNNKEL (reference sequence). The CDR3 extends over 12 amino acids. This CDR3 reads CASSQVDGEQYF. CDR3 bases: TGTGCCAGCAGCCAAGTGGACGGCGAGCAGTACTTC.

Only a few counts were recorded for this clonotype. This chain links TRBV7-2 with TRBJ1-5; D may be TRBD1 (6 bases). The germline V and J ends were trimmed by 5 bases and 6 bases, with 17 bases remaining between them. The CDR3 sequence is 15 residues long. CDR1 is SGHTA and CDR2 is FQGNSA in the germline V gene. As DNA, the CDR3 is TGTGCCAGCAGCGCAATGACAGGTTCTCGTCAGCCCCAGCATTTT. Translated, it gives CASSAMTGSRQPQHF.

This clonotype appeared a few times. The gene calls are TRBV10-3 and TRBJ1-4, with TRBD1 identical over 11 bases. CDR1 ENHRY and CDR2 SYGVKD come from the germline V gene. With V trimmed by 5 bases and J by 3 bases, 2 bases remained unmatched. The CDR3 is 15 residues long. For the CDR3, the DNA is TGTGCCATCAGTCCGGGACAGGGGGCTAATGAAAAACTGTTTTTT. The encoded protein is CAISPGQGANEKLFF.

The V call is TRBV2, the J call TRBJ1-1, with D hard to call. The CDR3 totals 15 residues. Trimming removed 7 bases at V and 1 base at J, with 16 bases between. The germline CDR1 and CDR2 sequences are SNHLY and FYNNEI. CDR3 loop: CASMGRSGKNTEAFF. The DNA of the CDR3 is TGTGCCAGCATGGGGAGGAGCGGCAAGAACACTGAAGCTTTCTTT.

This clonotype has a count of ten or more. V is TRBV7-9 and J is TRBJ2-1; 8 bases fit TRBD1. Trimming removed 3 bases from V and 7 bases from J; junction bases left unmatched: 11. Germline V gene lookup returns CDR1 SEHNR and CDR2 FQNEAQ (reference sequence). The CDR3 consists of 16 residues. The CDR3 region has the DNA TGTGCCAGCAGCTTCTGGATCCGGACAGGGCCGAATGAGCAGTTCTTC. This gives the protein CASSFWIRTGPNEQFF.

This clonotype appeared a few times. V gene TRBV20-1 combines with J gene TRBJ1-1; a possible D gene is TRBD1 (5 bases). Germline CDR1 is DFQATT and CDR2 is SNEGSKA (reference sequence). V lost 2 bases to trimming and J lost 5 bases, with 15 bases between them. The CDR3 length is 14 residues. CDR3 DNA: TGCAGTGCTAGACCCCTGGGGGGGAGGACTGAAGCTTTCTTT. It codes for CSARPLGGRTEAFF.

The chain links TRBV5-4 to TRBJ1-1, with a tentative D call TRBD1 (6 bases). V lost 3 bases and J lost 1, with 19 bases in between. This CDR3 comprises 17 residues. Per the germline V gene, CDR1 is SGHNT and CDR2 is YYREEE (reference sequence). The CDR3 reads CASSSTGRGYANTEAFF. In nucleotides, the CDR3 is TGTGCCAGCAGCTCGACAGGAAGGGGGTACGCGAACACTGAAGCTTTCTTT.

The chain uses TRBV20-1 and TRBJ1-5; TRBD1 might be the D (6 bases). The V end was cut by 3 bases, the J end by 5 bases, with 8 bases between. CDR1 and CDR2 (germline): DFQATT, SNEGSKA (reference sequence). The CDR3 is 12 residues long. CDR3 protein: CSASAGDQPQHF. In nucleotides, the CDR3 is TGCAGTGCTAGCGCAGGGGATCAGCCCCAGCATTTT.

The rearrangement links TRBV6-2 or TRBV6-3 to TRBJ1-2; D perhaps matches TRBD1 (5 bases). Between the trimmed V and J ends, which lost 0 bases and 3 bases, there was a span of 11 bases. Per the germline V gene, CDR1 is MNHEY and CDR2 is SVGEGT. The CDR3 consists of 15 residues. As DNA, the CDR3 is TGTGCCAGCAGTTACTCCAGGGCGTTTCACTATGGCTACACCTTC. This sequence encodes CASSYSRAFHYGYTF.

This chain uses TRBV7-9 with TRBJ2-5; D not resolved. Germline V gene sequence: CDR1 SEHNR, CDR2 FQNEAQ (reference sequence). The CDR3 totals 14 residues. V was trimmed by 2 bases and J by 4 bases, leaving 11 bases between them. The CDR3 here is CASSLSIRRETQYF. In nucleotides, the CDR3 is TGTGCCAGCAGCTTAAGCATCCGTCGAGAGACCCAGTACTTC.

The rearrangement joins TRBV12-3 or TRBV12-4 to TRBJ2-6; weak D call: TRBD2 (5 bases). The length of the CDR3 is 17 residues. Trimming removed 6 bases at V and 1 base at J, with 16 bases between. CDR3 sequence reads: CASSSGIRLSGANVLTF. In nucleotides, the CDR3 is TGTGCCAGCAGCTCCGGGATTCGGTTATCTGGGGCCAACGTCCTGACTTTC.

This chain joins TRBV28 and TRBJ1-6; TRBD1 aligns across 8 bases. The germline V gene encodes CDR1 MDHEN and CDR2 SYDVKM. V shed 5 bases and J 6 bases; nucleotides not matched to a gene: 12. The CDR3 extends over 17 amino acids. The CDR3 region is CASSRQGQHHLNSPLHF. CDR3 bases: TGTGCCAGCAGTCGACAGGGGCAACATCACCTTAATTCACCCCTCCACTTT.

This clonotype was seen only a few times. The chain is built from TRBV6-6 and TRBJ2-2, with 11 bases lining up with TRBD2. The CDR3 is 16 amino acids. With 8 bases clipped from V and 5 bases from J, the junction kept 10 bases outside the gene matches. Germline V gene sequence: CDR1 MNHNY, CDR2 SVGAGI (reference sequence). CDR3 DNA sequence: TGTGCCAGCGGTTCTAGCGGGGGGCTGGGTACCGGGGAGCTGTTTTTT. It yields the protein CASGSSGGLGTGELFF.

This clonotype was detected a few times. The DNA of the CDR3 is TGCAGTGCTCCCCGCGGCAGGGGGCGTAGAGAGACCCAGTACTTC. Translating it yields CSAPRGRGRRETQYF. The V and J genes are TRBV20-1 and TRBJ2-5; the match to TRBD1 covers 8 bases. CDR1 and CDR2 from the germline V gene are DFQATT and SNEGSKA (reference sequence). The ends lost 5 bases at V and 4 bases at J; junction bases unmatched: 12. The CDR3 is 15 amino acids.

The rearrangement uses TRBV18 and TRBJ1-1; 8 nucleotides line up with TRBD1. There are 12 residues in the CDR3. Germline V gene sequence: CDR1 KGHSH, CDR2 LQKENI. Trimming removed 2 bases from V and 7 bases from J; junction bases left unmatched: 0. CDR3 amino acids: CASSPGTGEAFF. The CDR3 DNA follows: TGTGCCAGCTCACCAGGGACAGGTGAAGCTTTCTTT.